This record concerns one T cell receptor (beta chain) sequence. The data derive from a study of T cells after yellow fever vaccination. V dropped 10 bases and J dropped 5; count of bases not matched to a gene: 11. This CDR3 has 14 amino acids. TCRdb recomputed calls from the 5' RACE reads with MiXCR, one row per CDR3 protein. The table shows 310,000 or so distinct CDR3 sequences, with 6.8% occurring only once. Sequenced material: PBMCs, taken about 49 days after the first yellow fever vaccination. The chain links TRBV12-3 or TRBV12-4 to TRBJ2-3; 8 nucleotides agree with TRBD2. The TCR was taken from a man aged 18 to 30 who received the YFV17D yellow fever vaccine. CDR3 in amino acids: CATTRGGRVDTQYF. The CDR3 nucleotides are TGTGCCACCACCCGGGGGGGGCGGGTAGATACGCAGTATTTT.